Described below is a single T cell receptor beta chain sequence and its context. Its antigen is not known. The data derive from a study of type 1 regulatory T cells. Overall study: This in vitro CD4 product, T-allo10, is enriched for Tr1 cells and alloantigen-specific.

The junction had 12 bases not matched to a gene; V was cut back by 7 bases and J by 3 bases. This CDR3 contains 16 residues. Graft donor-derived T-allo10 cells were described as host-alloantigen-specific, anergic, and alloantigen-specifically suppressive. Each CDR3 protein gets one entry after TCRdb re-called the reads with MiXCR. The sample yields roughly 68,000 distinct CDR3 sequences, about 69% seen once. The chain carries TRBV12-3 or TRBV12-4 and TRBJ2-3; 8 bases match TRBD2. This clonotype was sampled from a human donor in good health. Material: cultured T cells, either the whole culture or a sorted T cell fraction (not recorded which). Subset reported: Tr1-enriched cell product generated in vitro against host alloantigens. The CDR3 loop is CASNPLSGMGTDTQYF. CDR3 bases: TGTGCCAGCAATCCGCTTAGCGGGATGGGAACAGATACGCAGTATTTT.